At least ten counts were recorded for the clone carrying this T cell receptor beta chain. Antigen unknown. The sample belongs to a study of T-cell reconstitution after alpha-beta-depleted transplantation in children. Study observations and caveats: In some patients, recipient T cells and intrathymic progenitors surviving conditioning explained high day-60 diversity. At the one-year point after transplant, T-cell counts and TCRbeta diversity were found to come mostly from T cells that had been newly produced.

Trimming removed 2 bases at V and 8 bases at J, with 15 bases between. CDR3 length: 15 residues. CDR1 and CDR2 (germline): LGHDT, YNNKEL (reference sequence). The TCRbeta library was prepared with unique molecular identifiers. Each CDR3 protein gets one entry after TCRdb re-called the PCR reads with MiXCR. The data contain hundreds of thousands of distinct CDR3 sequences, about 12% of them seen just once; the ten biggest clones take up roughly 0.84%. Sequenced here: PBMCs, sampled before TCRalphabeta/CD19-depleted stem cell transplant. The chain carries TRBV3-1 and TRBJ1-4; tentatively, D is TRBD1 (5 bases). The receptor comes from a girl aged 2-10 years with congenital amegakaryocytic thrombocytopenia, due to receive a stem cell transplant. The CDR3 sequence: CASSQSGPNEEKLFF. CDR3 in DNA: TGTGCCAGCAGCCAATCAGGGCCTAACGAGGAAAAACTGTTTTTT. Full variable domain (outside the CDR3, taken from reference TRBV3-1 and TRBJ1-4): DTAVSQTPKYLVTQMGNDKSIKCEQNLGHDTMYWYKQDSKKFLKIMFSYNNKELIINETVPNRFSPKSPDKAHLNLHINSLELGDSAVYFCASSQSGPNEEKLFFGSGTQLSVL.